The clone carrying this T cell receptor beta chain appeared a single time. This sample stems from a study of TIL therapy for anti-PD-1-resistant metastatic lung cancer. This CDR3 is built from 12 residues. V was pared by 4 bases and J by 2 bases, with 5 bases between. The germline V gene has CDR1 SGHKS and CDR2 YYEKEE (reference sequence). The immunoSEQ assay was v3. The protocol was immunoSEQ multiplex PCR, while the TCRdb copy is restricted to in-frame clones and leaves out a portion. The sample holds about 46,000 clones; 86% are singletons and the top ten take 4% to 6%. The sample's time point: pre-treatment sample, taken before nivolumab and TIL therapy.

This TCR came from a person between 30 and 79 years old with non-small cell lung cancer. Specimen: blood, collected at baseline. The rearrangement uses TRBV5-5 and TRBJ2-3, with D unresolved. The CDR3 is CASSIHTDTQYF. The CDR3 coding sequence is TGTGCCAGCAGCATCCACACAGATACGCAGTATTTT. Using reference TRBV5-5 and TRBJ2-3 for the parts outside the CDR3, the full variable domain is DAGVTQSPTHLIKTRGQQVTLRCSPISGHKSVSWYQQVLGQGPQFIFQYYEKEERGRGNFPDRFSARQFPNYSSELNVNALLLGDSALYLCASSIHTDTQYFGPGTRLTVL.